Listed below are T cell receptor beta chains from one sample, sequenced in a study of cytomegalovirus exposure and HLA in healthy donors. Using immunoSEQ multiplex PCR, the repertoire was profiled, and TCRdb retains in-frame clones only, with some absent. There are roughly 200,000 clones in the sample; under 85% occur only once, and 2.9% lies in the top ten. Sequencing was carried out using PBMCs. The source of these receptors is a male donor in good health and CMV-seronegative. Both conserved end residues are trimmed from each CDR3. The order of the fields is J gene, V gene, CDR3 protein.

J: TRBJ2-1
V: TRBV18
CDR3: ASSKSSGGGEQF

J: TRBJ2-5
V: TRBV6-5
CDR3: ASSYSQGADQETQY

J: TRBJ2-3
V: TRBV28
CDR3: ASSLFPQVLAGDTQY

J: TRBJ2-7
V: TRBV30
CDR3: AWNRGTGDEQY

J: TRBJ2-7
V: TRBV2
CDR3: ASSEDSHEQY

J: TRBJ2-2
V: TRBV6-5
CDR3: ASSYTRNTGELF

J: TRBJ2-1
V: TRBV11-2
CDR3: ASSLDWIAGGPYNEQF

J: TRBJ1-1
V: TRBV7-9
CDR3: ASRGGWGRDTEAF

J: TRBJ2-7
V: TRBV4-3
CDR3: ASSQEGTGNYEQY

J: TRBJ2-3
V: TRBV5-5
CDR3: ASSLRGSSTDTQY

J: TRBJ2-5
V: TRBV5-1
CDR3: ASSLPQETQY

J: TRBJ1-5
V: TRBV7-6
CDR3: ASSLGQDSNQPQH

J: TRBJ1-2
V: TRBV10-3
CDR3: AISEEGAIANYGYT

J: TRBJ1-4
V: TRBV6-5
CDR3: ASSRGNEKLF

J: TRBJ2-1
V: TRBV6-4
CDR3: ASSSSRGATDEQF

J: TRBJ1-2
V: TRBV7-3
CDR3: ASSLGDRGGYT

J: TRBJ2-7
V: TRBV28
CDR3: ASSLGTGLGSYEQY

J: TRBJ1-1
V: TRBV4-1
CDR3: ASSQENGAKVNTEAF

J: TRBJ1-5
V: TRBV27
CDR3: ASSLEGTSNQPQH

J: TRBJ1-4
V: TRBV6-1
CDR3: ASSRDYATNEKLF

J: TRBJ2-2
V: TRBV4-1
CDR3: ASSQDRARQFGTGELF

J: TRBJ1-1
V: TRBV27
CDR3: ASTRGGQGNTEAF

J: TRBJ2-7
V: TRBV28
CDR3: ASSTGGPYEQY

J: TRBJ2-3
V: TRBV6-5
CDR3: ASSSAGVFVTDTQY

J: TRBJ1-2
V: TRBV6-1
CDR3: ASSEMADYGYT

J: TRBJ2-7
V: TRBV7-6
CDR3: ASSLAPSGGSYEQY

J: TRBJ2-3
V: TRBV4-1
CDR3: ASSLFGRNTDTQY

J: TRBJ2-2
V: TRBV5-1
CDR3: ASRDMGTGELF

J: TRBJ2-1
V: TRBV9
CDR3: ASSVGGSSSNEQF

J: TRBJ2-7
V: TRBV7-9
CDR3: ASSSSRRSYEQY

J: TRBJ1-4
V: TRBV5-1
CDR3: ASSGRTGANEKLF

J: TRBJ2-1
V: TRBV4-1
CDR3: ASSHYLDRDGEQF

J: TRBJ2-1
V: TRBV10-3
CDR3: AIGRDNNEQF

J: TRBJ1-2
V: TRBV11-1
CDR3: ASSLVGARGYT

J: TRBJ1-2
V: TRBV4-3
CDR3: ASSPWTGPDHNYGYT

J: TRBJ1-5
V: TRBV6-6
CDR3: ASSYRTGGNQPQH

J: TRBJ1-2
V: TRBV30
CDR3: AWRAPWDRDYGYT

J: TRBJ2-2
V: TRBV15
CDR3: ATSRAPGQGFGELF

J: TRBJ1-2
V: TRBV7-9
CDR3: SSRPTTGFNYGYT